The 15 T cell receptor beta chains below come from one sample, sequenced in a study of T cell responses to AZD1222 COVID-19 vaccine. TCRdb's copy holds only in-frame clones and misses some; the assay was immunoSEQ multiplex PCR. The table includes some 120,000 clones, 80% to 90% detected once. This specimen consisted of peripheral blood, obtained on day 0 of AZD1222 vaccination. These receptors were taken from an adult in good health.

V and J are TRBV7-8 and TRBJ1-5; TRBD1 matches 7 bases. V shed 5 bases, J shed 5 bases, and the junction held 9 bases outside the gene matches. Germline lookup yields CDR1 SGHVS and CDR2 FQNEAQ. CDR3 length: 15 residues. The CDR3 region has the DNA TGTGCCAGCAGCAGAATGTCAGGGGGGCATCAGCCCCAGCATTTT. Protein product: CASSRMSGGHQPQHF.

This chain uses TRBV6-4 with TRBJ2-1; 9 bases line up with TRBD2. Germline V gives CDR1 MRHNA, CDR2 SNTAGT. This CDR3 comprises 15 residues. J gave up 7 bases and V 5 bases, and 9 bases lay outside the gene matches. The CDR3 nucleotides are TGTGCCAGCAGTCGAGCTAGCGGGAAGGGGAATGAGCAGTTCTTC. Its protein product is CASSRASGKGNEQFF.

The rearrangement links TRBV5-1 to TRBJ1-6; D not resolved. The length of the CDR3 is 16 residues. The V gene's germline CDR1 is SGHRS and CDR2 YFSETQ. V was trimmed by 4 bases and J by 7 bases, leaving 18 bases between them. The CDR3 sequence: CASSTSVGAPNSPLHF. CDR3 coding DNA: TGCGCCAGCAGCACCTCGGTTGGAGCTCCAAATTCACCCCTCCACTTT. Full variable domain (remainder filled in from reference TRBV5-1 and TRBJ1-6): KAGVTQTPRYLIKTRGQQVTLSCSPISGHRSVSWYQQTPGQGLQFLFEYFSETQRNKGNFPGRFSGRQFSNSRSEMNVSTLELGDSALYLCASSTSVGAPNSPLHFGNGTRLTVT.

This sequence joins TRBV3-1 (or the pseudogene TRBV3-2) and TRBJ2-1; 11 bases map to TRBD1. CDR3 size: 15 residues. From germline, CDR1 is LGHDT and CDR2 YNNKEL (reference sequence). The V gene end was trimmed by 6 bases and the J gene end by 6 bases; junction bases not matched to a gene: 7. The chain's CDR3 is CASSHRDRGGNEQFF. The DNA for the CDR3 is TGTGCCAGCAGTCACCGGGACAGGGGGGGCAATGAGCAGTTCTTC.

The rearrangement uses TRBV19 and TRBJ1-2, with 8 bases aligning to TRBD1. This CDR3 is 14 amino acids long. Germline values: CDR1 LNHDA, CDR2 SQIVND (reference sequence). Trimming at V came to 2 bases and at J to 4 bases, leaving 3 bases not matched to a gene. CDR3 sequence (DNA): TGTGCCAGTAGTATATACAGGGGGTCCTATGGCTACACCTTC. It translates to CASSIYRGSYGYTF. Combining the CDR3 with reference TRBV19 and TRBJ1-2 gives the whole variable domain DGGITQSPKYLFRKEGQNVTLSCEQNLNHDAMYWYRQDPGQGLRLIYYSQIVNDFQKGDIAEGYSVSREKKESFPLTVTSAQKNPTAFYLCASSIYRGSYGYTFGSGTRLTVV.

V and J are TRBV29-1 and TRBJ2-7, with D possibly matching TRBD1 (6 bases). From germline, CDR1 is SQVTM and CDR2 ANQGSEA. The CDR3 length is 14 residues. Trimming took 5 bases from V and 9 from J, leaving 23 bases between them. CDR3 nucleotide sequence: TGCAGCGTTAGTACTCCGCTACATTCGGACAGGCAGTACTTC. Translation gives CSVSTPLHSDRQYF.

The CDR3 DNA is TGTGCCAGCAGCCAAGGGACTGATCAGCCCCAGCATTTT. It encodes CASSQGTDQPQHF. The chain employs TRBV7-8 and TRBJ1-5; the D gene is possibly TRBD1 (5 bases). The CDR3 extends over 13 amino acids. Germline loops: CDR1 SGHVS, CDR2 FQNEAQ. The germline V and J ends were trimmed by 5 bases and 5 bases, with 10 bases remaining between them.

The chain couples TRBV7-2 to TRBJ2-3; 7 nucleotides line up with TRBD2. Germline CDR1 is SGHTA and CDR2 is FQGNSA. The V and J ends lost 0 bases and 2 bases, in that order; junction bases with no gene match: 8. The CDR3 covers 17 residues. The CDR3 sequence is CASSLALASGFTDTQYF. As DNA, the CDR3 is TGTGCCAGCAGCTTAGCGTTGGCTAGCGGATTCACAGATACGCAGTATTTT. Complete variable domain (other parts from reference TRBV7-2 and TRBJ2-3): GAGVSQSPSNKVTEKGKDVELRCDPISGHTALYWYRQSLGQGLEFLIYFQGNSAPDKSGLPSDRFSAERTGGSVSTLTIQRTQQEDSAVYLCASSLALASGFTDTQYFGPGTRLTVL.

V gene TRBV11-3 combines with J gene TRBJ2-5; D gene unclear. Per germline, CDR1 SGHNT and CDR2 YENEEA. The CDR3 spans 14 residues. V was pared by 5 bases and J by 1 base, with 11 bases between. Here the CDR3 DNA reads TGTGCCAGCAGCCTAGGTCATCCCCAAGAGACCCAGTACTTC. This codes for CASSLGHPQETQYF.

The V gene is TRBV4-2, the J gene TRBJ1-6; D call uncertain. CDR1 is LGHNA, CDR2 YNFKEQ, per germline. Deletions cut 0 bases from V and 10 bases from J, with 13 bases between. The CDR3 covers 15 residues. This chain's CDR3 is CASSQDEVFGSPLHF. The CDR3 DNA is TGTGCCAGCAGCCAAGACGAGGTGTTTGGGTCACCCCTCCACTTT.

This chain joins TRBV28 and TRBJ2-7, with D perhaps matching TRBD2 (6 bases). The germline V gene has CDR1 MDHEN and CDR2 SYDVKM. This CDR3 region has 14 residues. V was pared by 10 bases and J by 2 bases, with 18 bases between. The DNA of the CDR3 is TGTGCCATCACGCCTGGAGGGGACCCCTACGAGCAGTACTTC. The encoded protein is CAITPGGDPYEQYF. Complete variable domain (other parts from reference TRBV28 and TRBJ2-7): DVKVTQSSRYLVKRTGEKVFLECVQDMDHENMFWYRQDPGLGLRLIYFSYDVKMKEKGDIPEGYSVSREKKERFSLILESASTNQTSMYLCAITPGGDPYEQYFGPGTRLTVT.

The rearrangement uses TRBV18 and TRBJ1-4, with D possibly matching TRBD1 (6 bases). Trimming pared 0 bases from V and 4 bases from J, leaving 9 bases between. The CDR3 spans 15 residues. Germline V gives CDR1 KGHSH, CDR2 LQKENI. The CDR3 DNA sequence: TGTGCCAGCTCACCACCGCAGGGGAATAATGAAAAACTGTTTTTT. Translation gives CASSPPQGNNEKLFF. The whole variable domain, filled in from reference TRBV18 and TRBJ1-4, reads NAGVMQNPRHLVRRRGQEARLRCSPMKGHSHVYWYRQLPEEGLKFMVYLQKENIIDESGMPKERFSAEFPKEGPSILRIQQVVRGDSAAYFCASSPPQGNNEKLFFGSGTQLSVL.

The genes are TRBV27 and TRBJ2-2; D perhaps matches TRBD1 (6 bases). In germline, CDR1 is MNHEY, CDR2 SMNVEV (reference sequence). The CDR3 has 15 residues. V was cut by 2 bases and J by 1 base, with 8 bases left in between. CDR3 protein: CASSLRGMNTGELFF. CDR3 DNA sequence: TGTGCCAGCAGTTTAAGGGGGATGAACACCGGGGAGCTGTTTTTT.

The V gene is TRBV15, the J gene TRBJ2-7; the match to TRBD2 covers 8 bases. V lost 1 base and J lost 6; bases outside the gene matches: 8. The CDR3 runs 15 residues. Germline CDR1 and CDR2: LNHNV and YYDKDF (reference sequence). CDR3 region: CATSRGDGRVREQYF. The CDR3 coding sequence is TGTGCCACCAGCAGAGGCGACGGGAGGGTCCGCGAGCAGTACTTC.

The chain joins TRBV27 to TRBJ2-1, with TRBD2 matching 7 bases. Trimming at V came to 1 base and at J to 7 bases, leaving 13 bases not matched to a gene. This CDR3 region has 17 residues. Germline CDR1 is MNHEY and CDR2 is SMNVEV (reference sequence). Here the CDR3 reads CASSLLSLAAPGNEQFF. The CDR3 DNA reads as TGTGCCAGCAGTTTATTGAGTCTAGCGGCCCCGGGGAATGAGCAGTTCTTC.